This record concerns one T cell receptor beta chain sequence. Its antigen is not identified. The sample is drawn from a study of Graves' ophthalmopathy and Graves' hyperthyroidism. Study background: Prior to any treatment, peripheral blood was collected at the time of initial diagnosis. Findings and caveats of the study: Blood shared most expanded thyroid clonotypes above 0.001 frequency.

Researchers took RNA transcripts and amplified TCR beta CDR3 regions from them. An initial RT-PCR round employing HTBI primers preceded a second-round multiplex PCR. TCRdb fed the multiplex PCR reads into MiXCR, producing one record per CDR3 protein. The profile covers a few hundred thousand distinct CDR3 sequences, with less than 20% appearing a single time and roughly 7% taken by the ten largest. Exclusion applied to patients with other autoimmune diseases, uncontrolled infections, pregnancy or lactation. This CDR3 contains 16 residues. The ends were cut back, 4 bases at V and 0 bases at J, with 13 bases in the middle.

The material sequenced was peripheral blood. The source is a woman under 30 with stable Graves' hyperthyroidism. The chain joins TRBV12-3 or TRBV12-4 to TRBJ1-3, with a weak D call TRBD1 (5 bases). CDR3 bases: TGTGCCAGCAGTTCTTTACTCGACAGCTCTGGAAACACCATATATTTT. Translation: CASSSLLDSSGNTIYF.